The 5 T cell receptor beta chains given below trace back to one sample, sequenced in a study of immune cell composition in non-small cell lung cancer (dated by TCRdb to 2016 to 2017). Preparation of the library involved the immunoSEQ multiplex PCR assay. Sourced from immuneACCESS, this table was stored by TCRdb with only in-frame sequences that have V and J called. A share of the clones is absent; for the studies checked, an unresolved V gene accounts for under half, and the remainder has no known explanation. This sample gives about 8,300 clones in total; roughly three quarters of them show up just once. The ten largest clonotypes hold around a tenth of the sample. Sample: lung tumor tissue. The receptors derive from a human donor with non-small cell lung cancer.

In its sample, this clone is large. V and J are TRBV4-3 and TRBJ2-7; 7 bases align to TRBD1. The V segment lost 4 bases and the J segment 1 base; nucleotides outside the gene matches: 7. Germline assignment: CDR1 LGHNA and CDR2 YSLEER. This CDR3 is built from 15 residues. CDR3 loop: CASSPQRTGSYEQYF. CDR3 in DNA: TGCGCCAGCAGCCCCCAAAGGACAGGTTCCTACGAGCAGTACTTC.

This chain uses TRBV4-1 with TRBJ2-6; D gene unclear. The V end was cut by 3 bases, the J end by 0 bases, with 6 bases between. There are 15 residues in the CDR3. Germline V CDR1 and CDR2: MGHRA, YSYEKL. The CDR3 DNA sequence: TGCGCCAGCAGCCACGGTCCCTCTGGGGCCAACGTCCTGACTTTC. Its translation is CASSHGPSGANVLTF.

The chain joins TRBV9 to TRBJ2-4; 7 bases line up with TRBD1. V gave up 4 bases and J gave up 0 bases; unmatched junction bases: 7. The length of the CDR3 is 16 residues. From germline, CDR1 is SGDLS and CDR2 YYNGEE. The CDR3 loop is CASSPRDSRAKNIQYF. For the CDR3, the DNA is TGTGCCAGCAGCCCAAGGGACAGCCGAGCCAAAAACATTCAGTACTTC.

The rearrangement joins TRBV9 to TRBJ2-1; D remains unclear. The germline V gene encodes CDR1 SGDLS and CDR2 YYNGEE. Deletions cut 4 bases from V and 7 bases from J, with 12 bases between. The CDR3 is 13 amino acids. The CDR3 region has the DNA TGTGCCAGCAGCCCCCGACTGGGGAATGAGCAGTTCTTC. Its protein product is CASSPRLGNEQFF.

A note on this clone: A read error may account for a junction end that differs from germline. The chain recombines TRBV6-6 with TRBJ1-3; unclear D gene. The CDR3 extends over 15 amino acids. The germline V gene has CDR1 MNHNY and CDR2 SVGAGI (reference sequence). The CDR3 loop is CASTYTESSGNTIYF. The CDR3 region has the DNA TGTGCCAGCACTTACACTGAGAGCTCTGGAAACACCATATATTTT.